What follows describes a single TCR beta chain. Its antigen is unknown. This entry is derived from a study of cytomegalovirus exposure and HLA in healthy donors. With 60 Vbeta and 13 Jbeta primers, the PCR was carried out. Generated by immunoSEQ multiplex PCR, the TCRdb table keeps only in-frame clones and is missing some. The sample holds around 100,000 clones, around 60% seen once. Study-wide points: Later analysis showed TCR association rates varying by HLA locus, highest for DRB1 and lowest for HLA-C.

Germline V lookup: CDR1 SGHDT, CDR2 YYEEEE. V lost 4 bases and J lost 1; bases outside the gene matches: 11. The CDR3 consists of 17 residues. The rearrangement joins TRBV5-6 to TRBJ1-2, with 9 bases matching TRBD1. Specimen: PBMCs. This TCR was sampled from a young man in good health and CMV-seropositive. This chain's CDR3 is CASSLNDRGFLNYGYTF. For the CDR3, the DNA is TGTGCCAGCAGCCTGAATGACAGGGGGTTTCTTAACTATGGCTACACCTTC.